This T cell receptor beta chain is drawn from a study of shared clonotypes between healthy human individuals. The test was conducted at deep level. Clones were read by immunoSEQ multiplex PCR, and TCRdb kept only the in-frame ones, dropping some. The sample gives around 2.5 million clones, more than 85% of which show up once; approximately 0.37% is in the top ten. As regards this clone: This sample also contains other DNA sequences that code for the same CDR3.

After removal of 4 bases from V and 4 bases from J, the junction contained 3 bases not matched to a gene. The length of the CDR3 is 15 residues. Germline V CDR1 and CDR2: SGHNT, YYREEE (reference sequence). The TCR comes from a man between 18 and 35 years old in good health. Some clones in this sample may be carry-over from other donors' samples. This chain joins TRBV5-4 and TRBJ2-3; 13 bases match TRBD2. The specimen was naive CD4+ T cells from PBMCs. Regarding subset: CD45RA+ positively selected. In nucleotides, the CDR3 is TGTGCCAGCAGCCCTGGACTAGCGGGAGCAGATACGCAGTATTTT. It is translated as CASSPGLAGADTQYF.